This TCR beta chain is drawn from a study of cytomegalovirus exposure and HLA in healthy donors. Study results and caveats: The HLA-A and HLA-B alleles of most subjects were reportedly predicted accurately from TCR beta sequences.

Primers included in the PCR were 60 Vbeta and 13 Jbeta primers. This table comes from immunoSEQ multiplex PCR, and its TCRdb copy is limited to in-frame clones, with some not included. The table includes some 110,000 clones, 77% detected once. As to this clone: Its cognate antigen is unknown.

Sequenced: PBMCs. This TCR was recovered from a middle-aged woman in good health and CMV-seropositive.

In DNA form, the CDR3 reads TGCGCCAGCAGCCCCACTCCTACAGGGGAAGAGACCCAGTACTTC. Protein: CASSPTPTGEETQYF. J is TRBJ2-5 and V is TRBV4-1; 7 bases map to TRBD1. This CDR3 contains 15 residues. The V gene's germline CDR1 is MGHRA and CDR2 YSYEKL. Trimming removed 4 bases from V and 3 bases from J; junction bases left unmatched: 8.